The sequence of this T cell receptor (beta chain) was determined in a study of cytomegalovirus exposure and HLA in healthy donors. PCR employed 60 Vbeta and 13 Jbeta primers. Authors' methods: Later analysis identified roughly 84 million unique TCR beta chains, roughly 11 million shared. Profiling relied on immunoSEQ multiplex PCR, and the TCRdb table lists in-frame clones only, not all of them. That table supplies the V and J calls and clone size; D and trimming were determined from the DNA. The sample holds 95,000 to 150,000 clones, around 80% seen once. This clone was counted a few times. The antigen is unknown. Trimming removed 8 bases at V and 4 bases at J, with 17 bases between. The CDR3 contains 13 residues. Per the germline V gene, CDR1 is GTSNPN and CDR2 is SVGIG (reference sequence). Study findings and constraints: Most subjects had HLA-A and HLA-B alleles reportedly predicted accurately by TCR beta sequences. Judged likely to be a sequencing artifact was a cluster of highly shared sequence variants. Compared with the roughly 700-donor mean, an Asian-associated ancestry cluster reportedly had fewer N-insertions, according to a later analysis.

The V and J genes are TRBV30 and TRBJ1-1; a weak D match, TRBD1 (5 bases). The receptor comes from a female donor in good health and CMV-seropositive. The source material was PBMCs. In nucleotides, the CDR3 is TGTGCCCGGACGAGGCAGGGTGGCACTGAAGCTTTCTTT. This encodes CARTRQGGTEAFF.